What follows is one T cell receptor beta chain and its context. What it binds is unknown. Clones were sequenced by immunoSEQ multiplex PCR, and TCRdb holds only the in-frame ones, with some missing. The repertoire holds 2 million to 2.5 million clones, with 85% to 95% as singletons. The data were taken from a study of shared clonotypes between healthy human individuals. Findings and limits, study-wide: In this cohort, only blood was sampled, and tissue repertoires likely differ.

The naive CD8 fraction comprised CD45RO-negative cells positively selected for CCR7 and excluded terminally differentiated effector memory CD45RA+ cells. V gave up 1 base and J gave up 2 bases, with 11 bases separating them. CDR3 length: 16 residues. CDR1 is SGHVS and CDR2 is FQNEAQ in the germline V gene. V usage is TRBV7-8 and J usage is TRBJ2-2; perhaps TRBD2 as D (6 bases). Source material: naive CD8+ T cells from PBMCs. The receptor comes from a man aged 18-30 years in good health. Some clones in this sample may be carry-over from other donors' samples. CDR3 protein: CASSLVRGINTGELFF. In DNA, the CDR3 is TGTGCCAGCAGCTTAGTTCGCGGGATTAACACCGGGGAGCTGTTTTTT.